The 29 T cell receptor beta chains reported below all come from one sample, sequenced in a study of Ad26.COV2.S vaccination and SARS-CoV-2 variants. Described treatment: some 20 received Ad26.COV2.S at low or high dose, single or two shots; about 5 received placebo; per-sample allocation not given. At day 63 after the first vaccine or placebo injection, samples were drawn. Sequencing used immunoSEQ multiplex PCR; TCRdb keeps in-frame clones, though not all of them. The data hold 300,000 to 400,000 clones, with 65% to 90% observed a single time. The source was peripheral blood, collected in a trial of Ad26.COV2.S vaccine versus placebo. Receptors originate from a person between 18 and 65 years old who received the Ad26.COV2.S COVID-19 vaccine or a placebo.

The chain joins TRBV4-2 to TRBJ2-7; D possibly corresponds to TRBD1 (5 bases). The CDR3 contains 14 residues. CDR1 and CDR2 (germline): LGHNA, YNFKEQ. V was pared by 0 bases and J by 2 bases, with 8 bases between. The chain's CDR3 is CASSQEDSAYEQYF. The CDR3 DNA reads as TGTGCCAGCAGCCAAGAAGACAGCGCCTACGAGCAGTACTTC.

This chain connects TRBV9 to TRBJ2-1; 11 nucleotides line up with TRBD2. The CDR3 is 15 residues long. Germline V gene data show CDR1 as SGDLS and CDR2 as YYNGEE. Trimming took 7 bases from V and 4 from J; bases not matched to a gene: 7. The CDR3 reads CASGTGTSGYNEQFF. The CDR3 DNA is TGTGCCAGCGGCACCGGGACTAGCGGTTACAATGAGCAGTTCTTC. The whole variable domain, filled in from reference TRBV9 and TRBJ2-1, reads DSGVTQTPKHLITATGQRVTLRCSPRSGDLSVYWYQQSLDQGLQFLIQYYNGEERAKGNILERFSAQQFPDLHSELNLSSLELGDSALYFCASGTGTSGYNEQFFGPGTRLTVL.

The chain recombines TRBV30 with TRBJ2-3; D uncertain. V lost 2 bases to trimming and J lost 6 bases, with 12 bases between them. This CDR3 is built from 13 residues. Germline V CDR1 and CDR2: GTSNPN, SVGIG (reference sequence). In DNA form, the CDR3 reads TGTGCCTGGAGTTCGAAGGGCCCCGATACGCAGTATTTT. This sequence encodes CAWSSKGPDTQYF. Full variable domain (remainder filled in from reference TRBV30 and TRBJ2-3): SQTIHQWPATLVQPVGSPLSLECTVEGTSNPNLYWYRQAAGRGLQLLFYSVGIGQISSEVPQNLSASRPQDRQFILSSKKLLLSDSGFYLCAWSSKGPDTQYFGPGTRLTVL.

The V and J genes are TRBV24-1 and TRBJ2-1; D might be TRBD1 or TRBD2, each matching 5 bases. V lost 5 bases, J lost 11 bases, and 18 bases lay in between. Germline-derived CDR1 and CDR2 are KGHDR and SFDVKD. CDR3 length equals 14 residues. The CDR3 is CATSGDHTAAKQFF. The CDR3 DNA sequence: TGTGCCACCAGTGGGGACCATACCGCAGCGAAGCAGTTCTTC.

CDR3 coding DNA: TGTGCCAGTAGCATTAACAACTATGGCTACACCTTC. Its translation: CASSINNYGYTF. The gene calls are TRBV19 and TRBJ1-2; D unresolved. Germline V lookup: CDR1 LNHDA, CDR2 SQIVND (reference sequence). The V end was cut by 6 bases, the J end by 2 bases, with 7 bases between. CDR3 length: 12 residues.

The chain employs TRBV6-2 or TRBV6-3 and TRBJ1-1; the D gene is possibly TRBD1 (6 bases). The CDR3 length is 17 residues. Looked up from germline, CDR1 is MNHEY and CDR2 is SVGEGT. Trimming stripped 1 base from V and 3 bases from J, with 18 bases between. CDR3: CASSYYFPTGGDTEAFF. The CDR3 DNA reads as TGTGCCAGCAGTTACTACTTCCCGACAGGTGGGGACACTGAAGCTTTCTTT.

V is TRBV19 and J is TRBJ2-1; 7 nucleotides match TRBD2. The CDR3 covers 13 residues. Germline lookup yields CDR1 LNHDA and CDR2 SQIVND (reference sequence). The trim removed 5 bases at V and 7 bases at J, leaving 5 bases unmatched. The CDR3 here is CASSRSGGNEQFF. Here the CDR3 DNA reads TGTGCCAGTAGTCGGTCGGGGGGTAATGAGCAGTTCTTC.

CDR3 DNA sequence: TGTGCCAGTAGTATTTCCGGGGCCCTCCCCGGGGAGCTGTTTTTT. Residues: CASSISGALPGELFF. The chain carries TRBV19 and TRBJ2-2; D may match TRBD1 or TRBD2 (5 bases each). Germline V gene data show CDR1 as LNHDA and CDR2 as SQIVND (reference sequence). The CDR3 loop spans 15 amino acids. Trimming left V 3 bases short and J 6 bases short, with 14 bases between.

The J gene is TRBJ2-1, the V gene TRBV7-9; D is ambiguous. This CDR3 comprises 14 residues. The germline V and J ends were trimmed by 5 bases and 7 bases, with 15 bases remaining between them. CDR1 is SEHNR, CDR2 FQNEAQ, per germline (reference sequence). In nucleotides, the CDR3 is TGTGCCAGCAGCCCCGACTGGGAAGCGAATGAGCAGTTCTTC. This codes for CASSPDWEANEQFF.

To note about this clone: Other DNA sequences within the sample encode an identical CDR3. The CDR3 loop reads CASSLGHPNEKLFF. CDR3 in DNA: TGTGCCAGCAGCCTCGGACACCCTAATGAAAAACTGTTTTTT. The rearrangement uses TRBV3-1 (or the pseudogene TRBV3-2) and TRBJ1-4, with TRBD1 as a possible D gene (5 bases). Germline V gene sequence: CDR1 LGHDT, CDR2 YNNKEL (reference sequence). Trimming left V 4 bases short and J 3 bases short, with 9 bases between. The CDR3 extends over 14 amino acids.

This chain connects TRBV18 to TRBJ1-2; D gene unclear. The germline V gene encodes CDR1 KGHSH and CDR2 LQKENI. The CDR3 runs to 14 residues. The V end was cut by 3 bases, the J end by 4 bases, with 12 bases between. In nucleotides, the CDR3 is TGTGCCAGCTCACCCGTAAGGGATACCTATGGCTACACCTTC. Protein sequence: CASSPVRDTYGYTF.

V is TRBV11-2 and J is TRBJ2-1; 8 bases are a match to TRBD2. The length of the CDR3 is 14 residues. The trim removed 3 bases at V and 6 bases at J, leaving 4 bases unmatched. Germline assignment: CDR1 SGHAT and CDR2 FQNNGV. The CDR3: CASSLGTSGNEQFF. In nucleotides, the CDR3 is TGTGCCAGCAGCTTGGGGACTAGTGGCAATGAGCAGTTCTTC.

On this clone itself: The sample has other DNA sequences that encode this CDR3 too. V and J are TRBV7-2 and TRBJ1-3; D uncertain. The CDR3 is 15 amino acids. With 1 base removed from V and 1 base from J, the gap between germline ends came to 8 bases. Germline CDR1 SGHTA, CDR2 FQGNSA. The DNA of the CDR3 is TGTGCCAGCAGCTTAGTTGGAGGGTCTGGAAACACCATATATTTT. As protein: CASSLVGGSGNTIYF. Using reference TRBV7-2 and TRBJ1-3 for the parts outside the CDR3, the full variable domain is GAGVSQSPSNKVTEKGKDVELRCDPISGHTALYWYRQSLGQGLEFLIYFQGNSAPDKSGLPSDRFSAERTGGSVSTLTIQRTQQEDSAVYLCASSLVGGSGNTIYFGEGSWLTVV.

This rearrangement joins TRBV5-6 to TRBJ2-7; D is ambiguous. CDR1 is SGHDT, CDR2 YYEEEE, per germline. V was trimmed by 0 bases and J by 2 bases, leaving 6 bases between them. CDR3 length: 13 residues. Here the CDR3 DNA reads TGTGCCAGCAGCTTGGTACCGGCCTACGAGCAGTACTTC. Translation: CASSLVPAYEQYF.

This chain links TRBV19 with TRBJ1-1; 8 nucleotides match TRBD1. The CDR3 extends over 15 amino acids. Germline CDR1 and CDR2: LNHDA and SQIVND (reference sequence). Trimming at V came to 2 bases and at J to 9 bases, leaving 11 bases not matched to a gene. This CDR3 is CASSITPGGAGKAFF. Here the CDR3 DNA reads TGTGCCAGTAGTATAACCCCAGGGGGCGCAGGTAAAGCTTTCTTT.

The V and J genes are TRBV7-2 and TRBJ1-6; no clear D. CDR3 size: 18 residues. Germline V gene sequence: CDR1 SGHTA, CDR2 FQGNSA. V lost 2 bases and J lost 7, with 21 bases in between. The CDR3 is CASSLRWLGGRPNSPLHF. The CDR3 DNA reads TGTGCCAGCAGCTTACGGTGGTTGGGCGGACGGCCGAATTCACCCCTCCACTTT. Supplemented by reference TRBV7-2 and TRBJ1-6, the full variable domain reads GAGVSQSPSNKVTEKGKDVELRCDPISGHTALYWYRQSLGQGLEFLIYFQGNSAPDKSGLPSDRFSAERTGGSVSTLTIQRTQQEDSAVYLCASSLRWLGGRPNSPLHFGNGTRLTVT.

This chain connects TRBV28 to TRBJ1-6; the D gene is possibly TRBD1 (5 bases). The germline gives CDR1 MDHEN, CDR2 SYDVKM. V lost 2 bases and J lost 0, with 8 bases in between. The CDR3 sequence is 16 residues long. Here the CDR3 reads CASSLLGDSYNSPLHF. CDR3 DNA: TGTGCCAGCAGTTTACTGGGGGACTCCTATAATTCACCCCTCCACTTT.

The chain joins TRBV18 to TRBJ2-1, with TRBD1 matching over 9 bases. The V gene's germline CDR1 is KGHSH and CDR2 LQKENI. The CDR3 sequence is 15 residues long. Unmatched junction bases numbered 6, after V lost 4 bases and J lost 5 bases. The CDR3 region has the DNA TGTGCCAGCTCACTTCGGAGGACAGGGGACAATGAGCAGTTCTTC. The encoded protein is CASSLRRTGDNEQFF.

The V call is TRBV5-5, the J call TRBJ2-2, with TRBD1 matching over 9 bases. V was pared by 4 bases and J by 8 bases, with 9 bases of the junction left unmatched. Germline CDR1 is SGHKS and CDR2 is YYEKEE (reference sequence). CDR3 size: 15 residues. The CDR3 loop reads CASSDGQGRVGELFF. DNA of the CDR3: TGTGCCAGCAGCGACGGACAGGGGAGAGTAGGGGAGCTGTTTTTT. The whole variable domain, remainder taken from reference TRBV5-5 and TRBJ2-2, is DAGVTQSPTHLIKTRGQQVTLRCSPISGHKSVSWYQQVLGQGPQFIFQYYEKEERGRGNFPDRFSARQFPNYSSELNVNALLLGDSALYLCASSDGQGRVGELFFGEGSRLTVL.

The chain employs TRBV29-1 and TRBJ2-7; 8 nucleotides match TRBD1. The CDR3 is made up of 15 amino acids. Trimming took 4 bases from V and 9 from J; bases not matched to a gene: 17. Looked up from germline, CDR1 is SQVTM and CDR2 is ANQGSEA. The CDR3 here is CSVVSPAGTGHGQYF. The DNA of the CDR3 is TGCAGCGTTGTTTCTCCCGCCGGGACAGGTCACGGGCAGTACTTC.

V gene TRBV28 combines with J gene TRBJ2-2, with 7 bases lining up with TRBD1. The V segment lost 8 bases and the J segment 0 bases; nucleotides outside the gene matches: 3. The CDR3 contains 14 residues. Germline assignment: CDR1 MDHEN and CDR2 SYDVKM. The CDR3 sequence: CASGDRSNTGELFF. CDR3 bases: TGTGCCAGCGGGGACAGATCGAACACCGGGGAGCTGTTTTTT.

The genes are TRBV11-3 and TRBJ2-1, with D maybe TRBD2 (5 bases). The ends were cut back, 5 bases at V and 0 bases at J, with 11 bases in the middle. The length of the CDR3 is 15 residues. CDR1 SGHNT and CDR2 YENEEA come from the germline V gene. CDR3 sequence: CASSPGGPSYNEQFF. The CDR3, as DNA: TGTGCCAGCAGCCCCGGAGGACCCTCCTACAATGAGCAGTTCTTC.

Written as DNA, the CDR3 is TGTGCCAGCAGTGACCGCGACTGGGAAGGTGACGAGCAGTACTTC. It is translated as CASSDRDWEGDEQYF. This chain joins TRBV6-1 and TRBJ2-7; D not resolved. Germline CDR1 is MNHNS and CDR2 is SASEGT. V lost 3 bases and J 5 bases, leaving 17 bases between the germline ends. The CDR3 has 15 residues.

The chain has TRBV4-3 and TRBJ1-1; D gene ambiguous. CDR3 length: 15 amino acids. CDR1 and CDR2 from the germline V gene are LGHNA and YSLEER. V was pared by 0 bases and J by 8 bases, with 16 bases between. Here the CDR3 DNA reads TGCGCCAGCAGCCAAGATCCCGGATATTCAACCGAAGCTTTCTTT. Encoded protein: CASSQDPGYSTEAFF.

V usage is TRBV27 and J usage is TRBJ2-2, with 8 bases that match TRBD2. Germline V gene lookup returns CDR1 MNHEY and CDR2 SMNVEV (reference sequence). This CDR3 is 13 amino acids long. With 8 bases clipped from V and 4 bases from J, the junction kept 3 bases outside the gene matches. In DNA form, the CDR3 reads TGTGCCAGCCAGCGGGGGCCCACCGGGGAGCTGTTTTTT. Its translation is CASQRGPTGELFF.

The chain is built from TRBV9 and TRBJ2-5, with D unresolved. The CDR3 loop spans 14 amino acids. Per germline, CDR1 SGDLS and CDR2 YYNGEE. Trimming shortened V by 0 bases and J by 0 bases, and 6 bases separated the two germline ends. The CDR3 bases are TGTGCCAGCAGCGTAGGCGGCCACCAAGAGACCCAGTACTTC. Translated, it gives CASSVGGHQETQYF.

This CDR3 is CASSVQGGETQYF. CDR3 sequence (DNA): TGTGCCAGCAGTGTACAGGGAGGGGAGACCCAGTACTTC. The V call is TRBV6-4, the J call TRBJ2-5; a possible D gene is TRBD2 (7 bases). Trimming took off 4 bases at V and 5 bases at J, with 11 bases between the two ends. This CDR3 spans 13 amino acids. Per the germline V gene, CDR1 is MRHNA and CDR2 is SNTAGT.

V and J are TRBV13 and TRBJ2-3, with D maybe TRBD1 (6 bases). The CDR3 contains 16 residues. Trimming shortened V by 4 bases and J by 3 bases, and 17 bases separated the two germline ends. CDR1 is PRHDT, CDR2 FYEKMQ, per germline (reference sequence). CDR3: CASSSLLTGPTDTQYF. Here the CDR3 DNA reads TGTGCCAGCAGCTCCCTCCTAACAGGGCCGACAGATACGCAGTATTTT.

The CDR3 nucleotides are TGTGCCAGCAGTTTCTTAAATCAGCCCCAGCATTTT. Encoded protein: CASSFLNQPQHF. The chain links TRBV12-3 or TRBV12-4 to TRBJ1-5, with D uncertain. The length of the CDR3 is 12 residues. With 3 bases removed from V and 4 bases from J, the gap between germline ends came to 4 bases.